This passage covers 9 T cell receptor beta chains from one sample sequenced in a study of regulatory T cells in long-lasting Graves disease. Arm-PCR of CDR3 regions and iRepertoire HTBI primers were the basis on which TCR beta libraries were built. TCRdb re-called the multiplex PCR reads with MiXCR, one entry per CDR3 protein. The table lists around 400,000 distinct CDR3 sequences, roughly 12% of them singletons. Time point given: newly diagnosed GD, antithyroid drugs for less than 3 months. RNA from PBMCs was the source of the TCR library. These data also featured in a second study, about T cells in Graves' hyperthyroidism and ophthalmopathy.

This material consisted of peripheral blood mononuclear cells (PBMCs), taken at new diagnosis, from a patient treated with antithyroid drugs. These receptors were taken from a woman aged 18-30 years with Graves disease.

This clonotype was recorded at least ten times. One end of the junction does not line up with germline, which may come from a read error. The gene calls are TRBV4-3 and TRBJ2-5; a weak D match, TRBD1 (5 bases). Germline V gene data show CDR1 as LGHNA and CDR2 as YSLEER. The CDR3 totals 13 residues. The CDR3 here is CASSQGLQETQYF. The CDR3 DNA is TGTGCCAGCAGCCAGGGCCTTCAAGAGACCCAGTACTTC.

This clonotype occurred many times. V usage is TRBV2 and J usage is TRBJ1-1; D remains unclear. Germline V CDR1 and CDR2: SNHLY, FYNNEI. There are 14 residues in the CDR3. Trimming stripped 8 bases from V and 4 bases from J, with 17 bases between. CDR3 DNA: TGTGCCAGCCGAGAACTTGGGGTGAGCACTGAAGCTTTCTTT. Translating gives CASRELGVSTEAFF.

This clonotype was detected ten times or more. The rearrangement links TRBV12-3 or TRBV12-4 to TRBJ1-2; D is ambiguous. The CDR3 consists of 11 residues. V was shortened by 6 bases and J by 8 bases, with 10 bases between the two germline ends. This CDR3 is CASRAAWGYTF. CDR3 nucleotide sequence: TGTGCCAGCAGGGCCGCTTGGGGCTACACCTTC.

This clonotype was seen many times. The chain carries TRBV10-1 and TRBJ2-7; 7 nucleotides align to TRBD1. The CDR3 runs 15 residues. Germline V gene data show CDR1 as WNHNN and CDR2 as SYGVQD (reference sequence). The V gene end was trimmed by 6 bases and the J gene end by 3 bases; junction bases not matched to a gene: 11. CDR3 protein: CASSVTGTALYEQYF. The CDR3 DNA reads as TGCGCCAGCAGCGTCACCGGGACAGCACTCTACGAGCAGTACTTC.

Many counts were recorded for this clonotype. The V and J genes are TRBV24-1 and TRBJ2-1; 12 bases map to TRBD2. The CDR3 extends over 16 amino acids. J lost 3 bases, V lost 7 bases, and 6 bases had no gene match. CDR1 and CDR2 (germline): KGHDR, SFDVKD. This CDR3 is CATSHGTSGHYNEQFF. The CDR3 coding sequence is TGTGCCACCAGCCACGGGACTAGCGGGCACTACAATGAGCAGTTCTTC.

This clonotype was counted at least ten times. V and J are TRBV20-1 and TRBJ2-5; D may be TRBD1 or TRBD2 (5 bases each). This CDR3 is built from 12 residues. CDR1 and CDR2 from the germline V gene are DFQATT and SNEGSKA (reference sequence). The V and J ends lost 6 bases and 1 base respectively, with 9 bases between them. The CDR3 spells CSAVGTQETQYF. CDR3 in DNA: TGCAGTGCCGTTGGGACCCAAGAGACCCAGTACTTC.

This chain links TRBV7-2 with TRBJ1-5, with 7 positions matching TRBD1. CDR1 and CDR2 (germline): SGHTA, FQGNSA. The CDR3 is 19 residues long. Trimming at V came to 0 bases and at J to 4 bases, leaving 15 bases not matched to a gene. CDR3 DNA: TGTGCCAGCAGCTTAGCCGGTCTCTCAGACGACAGGGTAAATCAGCCCCAGCATTTT. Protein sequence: CASSLAGLSDDRVNQPQHF.

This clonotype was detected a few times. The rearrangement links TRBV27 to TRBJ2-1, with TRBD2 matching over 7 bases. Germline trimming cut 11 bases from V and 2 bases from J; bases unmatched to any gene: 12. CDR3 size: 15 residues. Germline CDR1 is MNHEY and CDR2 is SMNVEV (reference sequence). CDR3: CASKGGRGTYNEQFF. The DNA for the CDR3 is TGTGCCTCAAAGGGAGGGAGGGGCACCTACAATGAGCAGTTCTTC.

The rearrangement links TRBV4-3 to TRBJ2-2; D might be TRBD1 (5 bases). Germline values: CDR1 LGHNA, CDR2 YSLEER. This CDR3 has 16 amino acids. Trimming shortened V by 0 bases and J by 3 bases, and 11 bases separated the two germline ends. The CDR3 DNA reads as TGCGCCAGCAGCCAAGACCAGGGTGCGGACACCGGGGAGCTGTTTTTT. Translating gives CASSQDQGADTGELFF.